This TCR beta chain comes out of a study of identical twins. Healthy Caucasians, and only they, were the donors. Comments on this clonotype: Its antigen is still unknown.

MiXCR was run by TCRdb on the 5' RACE reads, yielding one entry per CDR3 protein. The repertoire includes around 480,000 distinct CDR3 sequences, 14% of them detected once, and about 0.52% sits in the top ten. Regarding the study as a whole: Zero-insertion findings could be partly confounded by invariant cells (MAIT and iNKT cells). Insertions were fewer in abundant cord blood beta clonotypes, whereas memory repertoires showed none of this pattern. Excess low generation probability was seen in twin-shared out-of-frame alpha sequences.

Trimming took off 0 bases at V and 5 bases at J, with 10 bases between the two ends. Germline V gene data show CDR1 as SGHTA and CDR2 as FQGTGA. This CDR3 is 15 amino acids long. The same specimen was also included in a second study, on yellow fever vaccine responses in identical twins.

The rearrangement joins TRBV7-3 to TRBJ2-2, with no clear D. This receptor was taken from a woman younger than 35 in good health. The sequenced material came from CD4+ T cells sorted from blood. CDR3 DNA: TGTGCCAGCAGCTTAACGGGTAGTGGGACCGGGGAGCTGTTTTTT. Residues: CASSLTGSGTGELFF. The full variable domain, completed using reference TRBV7-3 and TRBJ2-2, is GAGVSQTPSNKVTEKGKYVELRCDPISGHTALYWYRQSLGQGPEFLIYFQGTGAADDSGLPNDRFFAVRPEGSVSTLKIQRTERGDSAVYLCASSLTGSGTGELFFGEGSRLTVL.